This T cell receptor (beta chain) was found in a study of blood T cell repertoires in COVID-19. Study in general: The study drew acute and convalescent COVID-19 samples from the United States, Italy and Spain. Nucleic acid was either cDNA or gDNA, and it came from T cells, B-cell-depleted T cells, or PBMCs.

Authors' data handling: Using reference gene primer amplification, nucleated cell counts were estimated. The repertoire was sequenced with immunoSEQ multiplex PCR; TCRdb's copy has only in-frame clones and lacks some. The D gene and trimming were derived from the DNA, and the V and J assignments and clone size from that table. The sample includes over 250,000 clones, under 90% seen only once; the top ten take 8.5% to 9.5%. Specimen: peripheral blood. This TCR was recovered from a woman aged 50 to 60 who had recovered from COVID-19.

The CDR3 DNA is TGTGCCAGCAGCTTAGTAGTCCAGGCAGGGGGTAACGAGCAGTACTTC. Residues: CASSLVVQAGGNEQYF. The chain links TRBV11-2 to TRBJ2-7; the match to TRBD1 covers 7 bases. CDR1 is SGHAT, CDR2 FQNNGV, per germline. CDR3 size: 16 residues. V trimming: 1 base; J trimming: 5 bases; junction bases outside the gene matches: 11.